These T cell receptor beta chains were read from a single sample in a study of PD-1 blockade in classical Hodgkin lymphoma. This table comes from immunoSEQ multiplex PCR, and its TCRdb copy is limited to in-frame clones, with some not included. The table has some 95,000 clones, 75% to 90% seen once. The sequences come from peripheral blood mononuclear cells (PBMCs), collected before the second cycle of nivolumab. The origin of the receptors is a human donor with classical Hodgkin lymphoma. Each CDR3 is given with its conserved first and last residue. D genes are given only for firm matches. A clone size is listed for some rows: how often the clone was seen (once, few, many), or a class if it is expanded.

>TRBD2|.|TRBV19|TRBJ2-1
CASKGPSGAGGKFF
TGTGCCAGCAAGGGCCCCTCGGGAGCGGGGGGCAAGTTCTTC
>.|.|TRBV27|TRBJ1-5
CASSLGGLLTNQPQHF
TGTGCCAGCAGTTTAGGGGGACTCCTGACGAATCAGCCCCAGCATTTT
>.|.|TRBV7-6|TRBJ1-6
CASSPDSLNSPLHF
TGTGCCAGCAGCCCGGACAGCCTTAATTCACCCCTCCACTTT
>.|.|TRBV2|TRBJ2-5
CASSLNKETQYF
TGTGCCAGCAGTCTAAATAAGGAGACCCAGTACTTC
>.|.|TRBV6-5|TRBJ2-7
CASSYSQRATYEQYF
TGTGCCAGCAGTTACTCCCAGCGGGCTACCTACGAGCAGTACTTC
>.|.|TRBV7-9|TRBJ2-7
CASSLARGVSPSYEQYF
TGTGCCAGCAGCTTAGCAAGGGGGGTCTCCCCTTCCTACGAGCAGTACTTC
>TRBD2|.|TRBV11-2|TRBJ2-3
CASSYAGGGSTDTQYF
TGTGCCAGCAGCTACGCGGGGGGCGGGAGCACAGATACGCAGTATTTT
>.|.|TRBV2|TRBJ2-5
CASPGLQETQYF
TGTGCCAGCCCGGGGCTCCAAGAGACCCAGTACTTC
>TRBD2|.|TRBV27|TRBJ2-7
CASSLKTTGGSEQYF
TGTGCCAGCAGTTTAAAGACAACCGGGGGGTCCGAGCAGTACTTC
>.|.|TRBV2|TRBJ2-6
CASSDPPLGSGANVLTF
TGTGCCAGCAGTGACCCTCCCTTAGGATCTGGGGCCAACGTCCTGACTTTC
>.|.|TRBV6-6|TRBJ1-1
CASSGDRLNTEAFF
TGTGCCAGCAGTGGCGACAGGTTGAACACTGAAGCTTTCTTT
>TRBD1|once|TRBV7-9|TRBJ2-3
CASSLVRDRPSTDTQYF
TGTGCCAGCAGCTTAGTCCGGGACAGGCCTAGCACAGATACGCAGTATTTT
>TRBD2|.|TRBV18|TRBJ2-1
CASSLGTSGRHEQFF
TGTGCCAGCTCACTTGGGACTAGCGGGAGGCATGAGCAGTTCTTC
>TRBD2|.|TRBV11-2|TRBJ2-3
CASSAGVTDTQYF
TGTGCCAGCAGCGCGGGAGTCACAGATACGCAGTATTTT
>TRBD1|.|TRBV5-6|TRBJ1-3
CASSSVDRTGNTIYF
TGTGCCAGCAGCTCAGTGGACAGGACTGGAAACACCATATATTTT
>.|.|TRBV5-4|TRBJ2-6
CASSLASGAGANVLTF
TGTGCCAGCAGCTTGGCCTCAGGGGCTGGGGCCAACGTCCTGACTTTC
>.|.|TRBV7-2|TRBJ2-1
CASSSPSNEQFF
TGTGCCAGCAGCTCACCCAGCAATGAGCAGTTCTTC
>.|.|TRBV5-4|TRBJ2-1
CASSSPGLRYNEQFF
TGTGCCAGCAGTAGCCCGGGACTTCGCTACAATGAGCAGTTCTTC
>TRBD1|.|TRBV7-9|TRBJ2-2
CASSFGQGTGELFF
TGTGCCAGCAGCTTCGGACAGGGGACCGGGGAGCTGTTTTTT
>.|.|TRBV9|TRBJ2-3
CASSPDADTQYF
TGTGCCAGCAGCCCCGACGCAGATACGCAGTATTTT
>TRBD2|.|TRBV19|TRBJ2-1
CASSHKAGGEDEQFF
TGTGCCAGTAGCCACAAAGCGGGAGGAGAGGATGAGCAGTTCTTC
>.|.|TRBV28|TRBJ2-3
CASSPILPTSTDTQYF
TGTGCCAGCAGTCCAATCTTACCGACTAGCACAGATACGCAGTATTTT
>.|medium-sized|TRBV6-5|TRBJ2-2
CASSYASDTGELFF
TGTGCCAGCAGTTACGCTAGCGACACCGGGGAGCTGTTTTTT
>.|.|TRBV2|TRBJ2-7
CASSPRQLSSYEQYF
TGTGCCAGCAGTCCCCGACAGTTAAGCTCCTACGAGCAGTACTTC
>.|.|TRBV6-5|TRBJ2-5
CASRYWTDQETQYF
TGTGCCAGCAGATACTGGACCGACCAAGAGACCCAGTACTTC
>.|.|TRBV11-2|TRBJ2-7
CASSLDSVEPYEQYF
TGTGCCAGCAGCTTAGATTCGGTGGAACCCTACGAGCAGTACTTC
>.|.|TRBV28|TRBJ1-1
CASSFLQENTEAFF
TGTGCCAGCAGTTTTTTACAGGAGAACACTGAAGCTTTCTTT